These 29 T cell receptor beta chains came from one sample sequenced in a study of blood T cell repertoires in COVID-19. Here immunoSEQ multiplex PCR was the method, and the copy in TCRdb shows in-frame clones only, minus some. The sample records approximately 110,000 clones, about 85% being singletons. The sequenced sample consisted of peripheral blood. These TCRs come from a man aged 35 to 55 with acute or convalescent COVID-19.

CDR3 loop: CSASSGQETQYF. The CDR3 nucleotides are TGCAGTGCTAGTTCGGGGCAAGAGACCCAGTACTTC. The gene calls are TRBV20-1 and TRBJ2-5; D perhaps matches TRBD2 (5 bases). The CDR3 totals 12 residues. Germline CDR1 is DFQATT and CDR2 is SNEGSKA (reference sequence). Trimming cost V 3 bases and J 2 bases, with 7 bases left between them.

The chain links TRBV29-1 to TRBJ2-1; 7 bases fit TRBD2. V was clipped by 4 bases and J by 5 bases; unmatched bases: 5. Germline CDR1 SQVTM, CDR2 ANQGSEA. This CDR3 spans 13 amino acids. The CDR3 region is CSVASSGDNEQFF. The CDR3 nucleotides read TGCAGCGTTGCGTCTAGCGGTGACAATGAGCAGTTCTTC.

The V and J genes are TRBV10-2 and TRBJ2-7; 8 positions match TRBD1. Germline V gene lookup returns CDR1 WSHSY and CDR2 SAAADI. With V trimmed by 3 bases and J by 5 bases, 6 bases remained unmatched. The CDR3 loop spans 14 amino acids. CDR3 sequence: CASSEGQGAHEQYF. CDR3 DNA: TGCGCCAGCAGTGAAGGTCAGGGGGCCCACGAGCAGTACTTC.

In this sample, this clone turned up once. This rearrangement joins TRBV5-1 to TRBJ2-7; 10 bases agree with TRBD2. The CDR3 is made up of 19 amino acids. Germline-derived CDR1 and CDR2 are SGHRS and YFSETQ. Trimming took 4 bases from V and 0 from J; bases not matched to a gene: 16. CDR3 in DNA: TGCGCCAGCAGCCCGAGGGGTAGCGGGGGGCGAGGCAGCTCCTACGAGCAGTACTTC. It specifies CASSPRGSGGRGSSYEQYF.

The rearrangement joins TRBV5-1 to TRBJ1-3; a weak D match, TRBD1 (6 bases). Trimming shortened V by 4 bases and J by 1 base, and 9 bases separated the two germline ends. Per germline, CDR1 SGHRS and CDR2 YFSETQ. CDR3 length equals 14 residues. CDR3 in amino acids: CASSPRGSGNTIYF. The CDR3 nucleotides read TGCGCCAGCAGCCCCAGGGGATCTGGAAACACCATATATTTT. The variable domain in full, with the rest retrieved from reference TRBV5-1 and TRBJ1-3, is KAGVTQTPRYLIKTRGQQVTLSCSPISGHRSVSWYQQTPGQGLQFLFEYFSETQRNKGNFPGRFSGRQFSNSRSEMNVSTLELGDSALYLCASSPRGSGNTIYFGEGSWLTVV.

The chain is built from TRBV12-2 and TRBJ2-5; the DNA was not compared with TRBD2, the D call given in the table. TRBV12-2 is reported as a pseudogene. The CDR3 sequence is 15 residues long. CDR3: CASRLNQREGETQYF. CDR3 nucleotide sequence: TGTGCAAGTCGCTTAAACCAGCGGGAGGGAGAGACCCAGTACTTC.

V is TRBV3-1 (or the pseudogene TRBV3-2) and J is TRBJ2-5; 9 bases fit TRBD2. This CDR3 is 17 amino acids long. Germline V gene lookup returns CDR1 LGHDT and CDR2 YNNKEL (reference sequence). V trimming: 0 bases; J trimming: 5 bases; junction bases outside the gene matches: 10. Here the CDR3 DNA reads TGTGCCAGCAGCCAAGATGTTCTAGCGGGGAATGGGGAGACCCAGTACTTC. Translation: CASSQDVLAGNGETQYF.

The V and J genes are TRBV20-1 and TRBJ2-1; no clear D gene. The CDR3 runs 14 residues. CDR1 and CDR2 from the germline V gene are DFQATT and SNEGSKA (reference sequence). Trimming removed 3 bases from V and 4 bases from J, with 13 bases in between. The CDR3 loop is CSASGVSRYNEQFF. In nucleotides, the CDR3 is TGCAGTGCTAGTGGGGTTTCGCGGTACAATGAGCAGTTCTTC.

CDR3 sequence (DNA): TGTGCCAGCAGAAAGACTAGCGGGAGAACCGGGGAGCTGTTTTTT. It translates to CASRKTSGRTGELFF. The V call is TRBV2, the J call TRBJ2-2, with TRBD2 identical over 12 bases. V shed 6 bases and J 5 bases; nucleotides not matched to a gene: 4. CDR1 and CDR2 from the germline V gene are SNHLY and FYNNEI. The CDR3 spans 15 residues. The complete variable domain, with remaining parts taken from reference TRBV2 and TRBJ2-2, reads EPEVTQTPSHQVTQMGQEVILRCVPISNHLYFYWYRQILGQKVEFLVSFYNNEISEKSEIFDDQFSVERPDGSNFTLKIRSTKLEDSAMYFCASRKTSGRTGELFFGEGSRLTVL.

This clone turned up a few times. The chain employs TRBV7-2 and TRBJ2-1; TRBD2 is a possible D gene (5 bases). Trimming removed 5 bases from V and 0 bases from J, with 8 bases in between. CDR1 SGHTA and CDR2 FQGNSA come from the germline V gene. The CDR3 loop spans 14 amino acids. The DNA for the CDR3 is TGTGCCAGCAGCCCCGGGGTCTCCTACAATGAGCAGTTCTTC. Residues: CASSPGVSYNEQFF.

J is TRBJ1-2 and V is TRBV4-1; D unresolved. The CDR3 totals 15 residues. V lost 2 bases and J lost 2, with 12 bases in between. Germline CDR1 reads MGHRA; CDR2 reads YSYEKL. Here the CDR3 reads CASSQPKDNNYGYTF. As DNA, the CDR3 is TGCGCCAGCAGCCAACCTAAAGATAACAACTATGGCTACACCTTC.

The J gene is TRBJ1-1, the V gene TRBV11-2; D unresolved. V was shortened by 2 bases and J by 1 base, with 8 bases between the two germline ends. Germline lookup yields CDR1 SGHAT and CDR2 FQNNGV. The CDR3 loop spans 14 amino acids. Written as DNA, the CDR3 is TGTGCCAGCAGCTTATACGAGGGGAACACTGAAGCTTTCTTT. It translates to CASSLYEGNTEAFF.

The chain has TRBV5-6 and TRBJ1-2; 8 nucleotides line up with TRBD1. The CDR3 contains 14 residues. The germline gives CDR1 SGHDT, CDR2 YYEEEE. The V and J ends lost 5 bases and 8 bases, in that order; junction bases with no gene match: 11. Written as DNA, the CDR3 is TGTGCCAGCAGACAGGGGGGGCTGACTAGCGGCTACACCTTC. This encodes CASRQGGLTSGYTF.

As DNA, the CDR3 is TGTGCCAGTCTACAGGGTCGGACTGAAGCTTTCTTT. The encoded protein is CASLQGRTEAFF. The V and J genes are TRBV3-1 (or the pseudogene TRBV3-2) and TRBJ1-1, with a weak D call TRBD1 (6 bases). Germline CDR1 and CDR2: LGHDT and YNNKEL (reference sequence). The CDR3 is 12 amino acids. V was pared by 9 bases and J by 5 bases, with 13 bases between.

V and J are TRBV6-5 and TRBJ1-2, with 7 nucleotides matching TRBD1. This CDR3 is built from 15 residues. CDR1 and CDR2 from the germline V gene are MNHEY and SVGAGI. V lost 4 bases and J lost 8; bases outside the gene matches: 13. The CDR3 loop is CASSLNRGRGKGYTF. The CDR3 DNA sequence: TGTGCCAGCAGTTTGAATAGGGGGCGGGGAAAAGGCTACACCTTC.

The chain employs TRBV9 and TRBJ2-3; D unclear. The V and J ends lost 1 base and 0 bases respectively, with 12 bases between them. CDR1 is SGDLS and CDR2 is YYNGEE in the germline V gene. The CDR3 is 16 amino acids. The CDR3: CASSVQTHLSTDTQYF. CDR3 DNA sequence: TGTGCCAGCAGCGTACAGACTCACCTTAGCACAGATACGCAGTATTTT.

This clone was found once. The chain has TRBV7-3 and TRBJ2-6, with D possibly TRBD1 on 5 matching bases. The CDR3 loop spans 14 amino acids. From germline, CDR1 is SGHTA and CDR2 FQGTGA. The ends were cut back, 3 bases at V and 4 bases at J, with 7 bases in the middle. CDR3 bases: TGTGCCAGCAGCTTGGGGCCCGGGGCCAACGTCCTGACTTTC. Encoded protein: CASSLGPGANVLTF.

The CDR3, as DNA: TGTGCCAGCAGCTACTCCACAGGTTCTAGCACAGATACGCAGTATTTT. Translation gives CASSYSTGSSTDTQYF. This chain joins TRBV5-4 and TRBJ2-3, with a tentative D call TRBD1 (5 bases). Germline CDR1 SGHNT, CDR2 YYREEE (reference sequence). The CDR3 is 16 residues long. V lost 3 bases to trimming and J lost 0 bases, with 14 bases between them. The full variable domain, its missing parts supplied by reference TRBV5-4 and TRBJ2-3, is ETGVTQSPTHLIKTRGQQVTLRCSSQSGHNTVSWYQQALGQGPQFIFQYYREEENGRGNFPPRFSGLQFPNYSSELNVNALELDDSALYLCASSYSTGSSTDTQYFGPGTRLTVL.

J is TRBJ2-3 and V is TRBV18; 7 nucleotides match TRBD2. Germline CDR1 and CDR2: KGHSH and LQKENI. The CDR3 has 17 amino acids. With V trimmed by 3 bases and J by 4 bases, 13 bases remained unmatched. The CDR3 DNA follows: TGTGCCAGCTCACCGCCGTCCCTCCGGCTAGCGGCAGATACGCAGTATTTT. Translating gives CASSPPSLRLAADTQYF.

The genes are TRBV6-5 and TRBJ2-3; TRBD2 might be the D (5 bases). This CDR3 contains 15 residues. CDR1 MNHEY and CDR2 SVGAGI come from the germline V gene. The germline V and J ends were trimmed by 6 bases and 4 bases, with 17 bases remaining between them. Here the CDR3 DNA reads TGTGCCAGCAGCCCATTGAGGCTAGCTTCAGATACGCAGTATTTT. The encoded protein is CASSPLRLASDTQYF.

In this sample, this clone turned up a few times. The gene calls are TRBV10-3 and TRBJ2-7; weak D call: TRBD1 (6 bases). Deletions cut 3 bases from V and 2 bases from J, with 14 bases between. The length of the CDR3 is 15 residues. Per germline, CDR1 ENHRY and CDR2 SYGVKD. CDR3 amino acids: CAISDAGTKTYEQYF. CDR3 bases: TGTGCCATCAGTGATGCCGGGACAAAGACCTACGAGCAGTACTTC.

V is TRBV7-9 and J is TRBJ2-3; D gene unclear. Germline assignment: CDR1 SEHNR and CDR2 FQNEAQ (reference sequence). CDR3 size: 13 residues. V lost 3 bases and J lost 7, with 11 bases in between. This CDR3 is CASSFGVRNTQYF. In nucleotides, the CDR3 is TGTGCCAGCAGCTTTGGCGTCAGGAATACGCAGTATTTT.

In DNA, the CDR3 is TGTGCCAGTATGGGGGGATCCGGAGGACTCTCCTATAATTCACCCCTCCACTTT. This encodes CASMGGSGGLSYNSPLHF. This chain connects TRBV19 to TRBJ1-6; possibly TRBD1 for D (5 bases). The V gene lost 7 bases and the J gene lost 0 bases, with 19 bases spanning the gap. Germline values: CDR1 LNHDA, CDR2 SQIVND (reference sequence). The CDR3 contains 18 residues.

The chain has TRBV29-1 and TRBJ2-1; D is perhaps TRBD2 (5 bases). The length of the CDR3 is 14 residues. V dropped 8 bases and J dropped 1 base, with 15 bases sitting between them. CDR1 is SQVTM and CDR2 is ANQGSEA in the germline V gene. The CDR3 DNA reads as TGCAGCCTCACCCCTTCGGGGTCCTACAATGAGCAGTTCTTC. Amino acid sequence: CSLTPSGSYNEQFF.

The CDR3 bases are TGTGCCAGCAGCCCCACAAGAAACACCATATATTTT. This translates into CASSPTRNTIYF. The rearrangement joins TRBV7-2 to TRBJ1-3; D gene uncertain. Trimming left V 5 bases short and J 5 bases short, with 7 bases between. The CDR3 spans 12 residues. Germline values: CDR1 SGHTA, CDR2 FQGNSA.

The V call is TRBV30, the J call TRBJ2-5, with TRBD1 identical over 9 bases. CDR3 size: 17 residues. Germline assignment: CDR1 GTSNPN and CDR2 SVGIG (reference sequence). Trimming took 0 bases from V and 1 from J; bases not matched to a gene: 9. The CDR3 sequence is CAWSVLGTGSRQETQYF. The CDR3 DNA reads as TGTGCCTGGAGTGTACTGGGGACAGGGTCCCGCCAAGAGACCCAGTACTTC.

This rearrangement joins TRBV6-2 or TRBV6-3 to TRBJ1-5, with D perhaps matching TRBD1 (5 bases). The germline CDR1 and CDR2 sequences are MNHEY and SVGEGT. CDR3 size: 16 residues. V lost 4 bases and J 5 bases, leaving 18 bases between the germline ends. The CDR3 DNA follows: TGTGCCAGCAGTTCTGCGGCAGGGCCGTATGATCAGCCCCAGCATTTT. Translating it yields CASSSAAGPYDQPQHF.

The chain employs TRBV29-1 and TRBJ2-3; TRBD2 aligns across 8 bases. Unmatched junction bases numbered 7, after V lost 7 bases and J lost 1 base. The CDR3 loop spans 14 amino acids. CDR1 is SQVTM and CDR2 is ANQGSEA in the germline V gene. The CDR3 nucleotides are TGCAGCGCCGGGCCAGCGGGGGGCACAGATACGCAGTATTTT. Translated, it gives CSAGPAGGTDTQYF.

CDR3 residues: CASSPDRVGTQYF. Written as DNA, the CDR3 is TGTGCCAGCAGTCCGGACAGGGTAGGGACCCAGTACTTC. The V gene is TRBV6-5, the J gene TRBJ2-5, with 8 bases fitting TRBD1. The V gene's germline CDR1 is MNHEY and CDR2 SVGAGI. The CDR3 is 13 residues long. V lost 5 bases and J lost 7; bases outside the gene matches: 6.